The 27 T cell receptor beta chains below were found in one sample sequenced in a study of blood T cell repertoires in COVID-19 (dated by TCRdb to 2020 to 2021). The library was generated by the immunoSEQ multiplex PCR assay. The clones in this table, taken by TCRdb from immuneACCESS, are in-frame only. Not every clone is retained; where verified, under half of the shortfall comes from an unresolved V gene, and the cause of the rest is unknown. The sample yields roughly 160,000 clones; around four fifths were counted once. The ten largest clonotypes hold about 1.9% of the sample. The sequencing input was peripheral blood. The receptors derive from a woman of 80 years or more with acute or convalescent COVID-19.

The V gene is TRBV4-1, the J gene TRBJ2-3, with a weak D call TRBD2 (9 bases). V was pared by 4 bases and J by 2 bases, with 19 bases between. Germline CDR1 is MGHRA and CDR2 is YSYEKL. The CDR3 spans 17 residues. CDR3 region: CASSRSGGGGATDTQYF. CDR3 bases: TGCGCCAGCAGCCGTTCAGGGGGCGGGGGGGCCACAGATACGCAGTATTTT.

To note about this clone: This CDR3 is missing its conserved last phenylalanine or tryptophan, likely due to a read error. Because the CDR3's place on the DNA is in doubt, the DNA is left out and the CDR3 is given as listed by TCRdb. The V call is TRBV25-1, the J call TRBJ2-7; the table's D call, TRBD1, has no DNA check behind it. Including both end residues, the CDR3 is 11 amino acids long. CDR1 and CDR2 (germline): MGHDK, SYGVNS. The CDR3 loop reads CASSDGGWGQL.

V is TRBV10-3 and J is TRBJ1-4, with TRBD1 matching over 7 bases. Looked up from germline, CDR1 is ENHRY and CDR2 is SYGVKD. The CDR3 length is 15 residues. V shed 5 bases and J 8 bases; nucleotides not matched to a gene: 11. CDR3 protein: CAISPRRTGTEKLFF. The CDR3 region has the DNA TGTGCCATCAGTCCCCGCAGGACAGGAACCGAAAAACTGTTTTTT.

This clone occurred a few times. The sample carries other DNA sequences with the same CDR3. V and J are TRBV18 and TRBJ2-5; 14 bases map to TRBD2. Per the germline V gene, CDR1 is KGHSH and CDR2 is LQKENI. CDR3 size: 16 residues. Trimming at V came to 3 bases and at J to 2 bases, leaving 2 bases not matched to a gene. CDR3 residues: CASSPGLAGGQETQYF. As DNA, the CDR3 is TGTGCCAGCTCACCTGGACTAGCGGGGGGTCAAGAGACCCAGTACTTC.

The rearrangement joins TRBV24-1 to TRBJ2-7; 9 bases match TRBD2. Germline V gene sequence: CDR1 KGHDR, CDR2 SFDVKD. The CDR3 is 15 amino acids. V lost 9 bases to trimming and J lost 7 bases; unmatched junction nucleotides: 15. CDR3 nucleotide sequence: TGTGCCACCGAGGAGGGGACTGGCGGGAGGGTTGAGCAGTACTTC. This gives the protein CATEEGTGGRVEQYF.

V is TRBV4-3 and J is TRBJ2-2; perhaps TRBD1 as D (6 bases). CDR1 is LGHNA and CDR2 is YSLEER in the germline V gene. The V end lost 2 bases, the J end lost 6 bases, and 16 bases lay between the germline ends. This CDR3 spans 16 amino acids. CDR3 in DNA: TGCGCCAGCAGCCAACTGGTAAACAGGGCCCCCGGGGAGCTGTTTTTT. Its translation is CASSQLVNRAPGELFF.

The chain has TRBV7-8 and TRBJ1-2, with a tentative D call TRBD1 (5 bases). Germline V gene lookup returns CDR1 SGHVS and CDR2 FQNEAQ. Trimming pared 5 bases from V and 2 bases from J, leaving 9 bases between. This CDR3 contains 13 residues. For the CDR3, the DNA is TGTGCCAGCAGCCAGGACAAGAACTATGGCTACACCTTC. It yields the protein CASSQDKNYGYTF.

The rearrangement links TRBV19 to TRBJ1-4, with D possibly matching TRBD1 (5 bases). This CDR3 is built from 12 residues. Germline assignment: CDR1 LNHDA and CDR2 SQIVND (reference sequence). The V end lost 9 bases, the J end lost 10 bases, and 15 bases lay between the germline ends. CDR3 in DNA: TGTGCCAGCCCCCCTATGGGGGGAAAACTGTTTTTT. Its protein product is CASPPMGGKLFF.

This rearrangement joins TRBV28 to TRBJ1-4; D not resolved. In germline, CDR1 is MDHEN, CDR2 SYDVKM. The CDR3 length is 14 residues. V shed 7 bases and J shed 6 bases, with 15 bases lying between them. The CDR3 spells CASKPTGRHEKLFF. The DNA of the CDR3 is TGTGCCAGCAAACCCACCGGGAGGCATGAAAAACTGTTTTTT. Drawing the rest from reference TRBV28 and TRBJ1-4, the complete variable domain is DVKVTQSSRYLVKRTGEKVFLECVQDMDHENMFWYRQDPGLGLRLIYFSYDVKMKEKGDIPEGYSVSREKKERFSLILESASTNQTSMYLCASKPTGRHEKLFFGSGTQLSVL.

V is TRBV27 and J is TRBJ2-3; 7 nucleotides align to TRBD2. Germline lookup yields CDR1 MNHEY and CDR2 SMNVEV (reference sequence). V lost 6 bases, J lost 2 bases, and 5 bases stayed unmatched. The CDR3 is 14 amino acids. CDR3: CASRPGLHTDTQYF. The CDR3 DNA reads TGTGCCAGCAGGCCGGGACTACACACAGATACGCAGTATTTT.

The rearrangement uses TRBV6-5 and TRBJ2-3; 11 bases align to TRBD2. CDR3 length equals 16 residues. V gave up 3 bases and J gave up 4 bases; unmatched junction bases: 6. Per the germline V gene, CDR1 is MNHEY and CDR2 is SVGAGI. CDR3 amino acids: CASSYSGGAVADTQYF. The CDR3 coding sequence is TGTGCCAGCAGTTATAGCGGGGGGGCCGTGGCAGATACGCAGTATTTT.

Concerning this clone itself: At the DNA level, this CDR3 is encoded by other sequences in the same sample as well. The CDR3 is CASSSDTYEQYF. The CDR3 bases are TGTGCCAGCAGCTCGGACACCTACGAGCAGTACTTC. V and J are TRBV7-9 and TRBJ2-7; tentatively, D is TRBD1 (5 bases). The CDR3 covers 12 residues. The germline CDR1 and CDR2 sequences are SEHNR and FQNEAQ (reference sequence). Trimming left V 4 bases short and J 2 bases short, with 6 bases between.

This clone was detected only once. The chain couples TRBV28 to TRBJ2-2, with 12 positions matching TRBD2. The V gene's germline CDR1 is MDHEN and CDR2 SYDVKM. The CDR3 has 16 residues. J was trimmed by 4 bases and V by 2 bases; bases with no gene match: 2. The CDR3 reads CASSLLAGGLTGELFF. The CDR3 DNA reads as TGTGCCAGCAGTTTACTAGCGGGGGGGCTCACCGGGGAGCTGTTTTTT.

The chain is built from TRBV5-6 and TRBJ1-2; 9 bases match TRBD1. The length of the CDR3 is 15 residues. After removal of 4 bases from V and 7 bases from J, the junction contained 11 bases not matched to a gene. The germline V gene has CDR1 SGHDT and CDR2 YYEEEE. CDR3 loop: CASSAEDRGRGGYTF. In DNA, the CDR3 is TGTGCCAGCAGCGCCGAGGACAGGGGAAGAGGTGGCTACACCTTC.

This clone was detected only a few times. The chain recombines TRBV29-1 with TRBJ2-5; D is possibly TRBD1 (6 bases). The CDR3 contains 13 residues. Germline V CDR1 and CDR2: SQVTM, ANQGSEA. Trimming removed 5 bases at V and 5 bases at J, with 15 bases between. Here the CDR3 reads CSVRKQGHETQYF. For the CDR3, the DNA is TGCAGCGTTCGTAAACAGGGACACGAGACCCAGTACTTC.

The CDR3 reads CAISESGVNTEAFF. The CDR3, as DNA: TGTGCCATCAGTGAGTCAGGGGTAAACACTGAAGCTTTCTTT. The V gene is TRBV10-3, the J gene TRBJ1-1; possibly TRBD1 for D (5 bases). Per the germline V gene, CDR1 is ENHRY and CDR2 is SYGVKD. There are 14 residues in the CDR3. V gave up 0 bases and J gave up 2 bases, with 7 bases separating them.

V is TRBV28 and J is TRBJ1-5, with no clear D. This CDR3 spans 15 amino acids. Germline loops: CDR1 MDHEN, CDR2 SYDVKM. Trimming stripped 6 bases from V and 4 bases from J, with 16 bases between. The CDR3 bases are TGTGCCAGCAGCCCGGTTGGCGGATTTAATCAGCCCCAGCATTTT. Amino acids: CASSPVGGFNQPQHF.

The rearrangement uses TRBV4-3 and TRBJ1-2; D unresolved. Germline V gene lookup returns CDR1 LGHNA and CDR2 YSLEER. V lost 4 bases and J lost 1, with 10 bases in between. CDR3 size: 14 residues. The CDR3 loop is CASSPETNNYGYTF. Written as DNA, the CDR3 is TGCGCCAGCAGCCCCGAGACAAATAACTATGGCTACACCTTC.

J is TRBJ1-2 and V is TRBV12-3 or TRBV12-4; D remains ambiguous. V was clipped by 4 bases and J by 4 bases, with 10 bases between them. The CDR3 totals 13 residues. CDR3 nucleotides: TGTGCCAGCAGTTCTACACTAATCTATGGCTACACCTTC. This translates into CASSSTLIYGYTF.

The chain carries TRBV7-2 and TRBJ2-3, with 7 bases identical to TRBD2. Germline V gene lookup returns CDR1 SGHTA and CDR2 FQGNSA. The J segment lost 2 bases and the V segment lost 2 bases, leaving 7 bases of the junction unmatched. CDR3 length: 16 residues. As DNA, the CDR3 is TGTGCCAGCAGCTTAAGGGAGGGCGGCCCCACAGATACGCAGTATTTT. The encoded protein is CASSLREGGPTDTQYF.

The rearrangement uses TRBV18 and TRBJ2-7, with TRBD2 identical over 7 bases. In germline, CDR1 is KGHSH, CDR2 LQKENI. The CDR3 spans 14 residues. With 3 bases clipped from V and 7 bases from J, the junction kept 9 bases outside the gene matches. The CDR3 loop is CASSPSGGEGEQYF. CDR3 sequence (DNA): TGTGCCAGCTCACCGAGCGGCGGGGAGGGAGAGCAGTACTTC.

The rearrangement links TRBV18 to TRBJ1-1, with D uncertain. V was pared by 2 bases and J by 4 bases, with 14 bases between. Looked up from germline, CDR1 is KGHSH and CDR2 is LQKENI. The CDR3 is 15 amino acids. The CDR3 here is CASSPAPLAGTEAFF. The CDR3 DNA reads TGTGCCAGCTCACCAGCTCCGCTCGCGGGCACTGAAGCTTTCTTT.

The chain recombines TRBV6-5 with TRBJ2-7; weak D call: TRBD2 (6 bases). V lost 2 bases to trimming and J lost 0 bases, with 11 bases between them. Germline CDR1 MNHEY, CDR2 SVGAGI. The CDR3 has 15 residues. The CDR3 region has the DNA TGTGCCAGCAGTTACGGGCGGGGCGACTCCTACGAGCAGTACTTC. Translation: CASSYGRGDSYEQYF.

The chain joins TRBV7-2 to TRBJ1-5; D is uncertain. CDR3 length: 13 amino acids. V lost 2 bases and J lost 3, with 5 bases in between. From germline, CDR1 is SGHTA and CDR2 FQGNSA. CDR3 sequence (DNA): TGTGCCAGCAGCTTATACACCAATCAGCCCCAGCATTTT. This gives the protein CASSLYTNQPQHF. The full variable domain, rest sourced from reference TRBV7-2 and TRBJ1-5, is GAGVSQSPSNKVTEKGKDVELRCDPISGHTALYWYRQSLGQGLEFLIYFQGNSAPDKSGLPSDRFSAERTGGSVSTLTIQRTQQEDSAVYLCASSLYTNQPQHFGDGTRLSIL.

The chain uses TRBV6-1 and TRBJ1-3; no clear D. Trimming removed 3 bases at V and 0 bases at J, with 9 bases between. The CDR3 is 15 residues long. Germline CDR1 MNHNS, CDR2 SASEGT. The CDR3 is CASSDNTFSGNTIYF. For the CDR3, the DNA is TGTGCCAGCAGTGACAACACCTTCTCTGGAAACACCATATATTTT.

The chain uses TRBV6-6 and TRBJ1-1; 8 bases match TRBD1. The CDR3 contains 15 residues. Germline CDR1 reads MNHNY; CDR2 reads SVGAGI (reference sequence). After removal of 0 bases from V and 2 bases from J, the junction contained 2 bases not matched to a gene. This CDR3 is CASSYSQGANTEAFF. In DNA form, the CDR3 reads TGTGCCAGCAGTTACTCTCAGGGGGCCAACACTGAAGCTTTCTTT.

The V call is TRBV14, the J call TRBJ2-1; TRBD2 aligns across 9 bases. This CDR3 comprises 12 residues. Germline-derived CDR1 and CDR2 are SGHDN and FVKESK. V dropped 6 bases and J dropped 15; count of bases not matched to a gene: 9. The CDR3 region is CASRALAGPLFF. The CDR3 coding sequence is TGTGCCAGCAGAGCGCTAGCGGGACCCTTGTTCTTC. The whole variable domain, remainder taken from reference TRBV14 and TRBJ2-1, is EAGVTQFPSHSVIEKGQTVTLRCDPISGHDNLYWYRRVMGKEIKFLLHFVKESKQDESGMPNNRFLAERTGGTYSTLKVQPAELEDSGVYFCASRALAGPLFFGPGTRLTVL.